This TCR beta chain was captured by sequencing in a study of long-term antiretroviral therapy in people with HIV. About the study: Sampling started about a decade before the 2015 immediate-ART recommendation. Study results and caveats: In HIV, the repertoires covered a tighter span of CDR3 lengths than in controls. An increase in diversity followed ART, yet levels stayed below transplant donor controls. Those clones which expanded before ART made up the dominant part of the repertoire at all time points.

CDR3 length: 16 amino acids. V lost 4 bases, J lost 2 bases, and 5 bases stayed unmatched. Germline CDR1 and CDR2: SGDLS and YYNGEE. Sequencing used immunoSEQ v3.0 at survey level. Method: immunoSEQ multiplex PCR; TCRdb's copy keeps in-frame clones and lacks some. The sample has about 44,000 clones, roughly 96% seen once; the top ten hold 2.7%. About this clone: Its target is not known.

The gene calls are TRBV9 and TRBJ2-1; 11 bases are shared with TRBD2. This clonotype was obtained from a woman in her 50s with HIV. The sample was unsorted PBMCs, taken 3.7 years after starting antiretroviral therapy. The DNA for the CDR3 is TGTGCCAGCAGCAAGGGGACTAGCGGCACCTACAATGAGCAGTTCTTC. It yields the protein CASSKGTSGTYNEQFF.